This passage covers 3 T cell receptor beta chains from one sample sequenced in a study of molecular identifiers for immune sequencing clone quantification. TCRdb processed the PCR reads anew with MiXCR; each CDR3 protein has one entry. This table holds a few hundred thousand distinct CDR3 sequences, about 21% found once. Sequencing used naive CD8+ T cells from blood, with Jurkat cell RNA spiked in. Subset noted: FACS-sorted CD8+CD4-CCR7+CD45RA+ naive T cells. The source is a human donor in good health. Some libraries in this study had Jurkat cell RNA spiked in.

This clonotype was seen more than once but under ten times. The rearrangement links TRBV11-2 to TRBJ2-7; possible D gene TRBD2, 5 bases. With 7 bases removed from V and 3 bases from J, the gap between germline ends came to 10 bases. This CDR3 has 12 residues. Germline V gene data show CDR1 as SGHAT and CDR2 as FQNNGV. The CDR3 coding sequence is TGTGCCAGCACCGGGGAGAACTACGAGCAGTACTTC. Amino acids: CASTGENYEQYF.

This clonotype has a handful of counts. The chain's CDR3 is CASSFSQGYGYTF. Here the CDR3 DNA reads TGTGCCAGCAGTTTTTCTCAGGGCTATGGCTACACCTTC. This sequence joins TRBV12-3 or TRBV12-4 and TRBJ1-2; D is possibly TRBD1 (5 bases). The V end was cut by 3 bases, the J end by 4 bases, with 9 bases between. The CDR3 length is 13 residues.

The gene calls are TRBV9 and TRBJ2-3, with D perhaps being TRBD1 or TRBD2 (6 bases each). Germline values: CDR1 SGDLS, CDR2 YYNGEE. The CDR3 runs 17 residues. Trimming pared 3 bases from V and 1 base from J, leaving 18 bases between. CDR3 amino acids: CASSASPGAGRTDTQYF. The CDR3 nucleotides are TGTGCCAGCAGCGCATCTCCGGGGGCGGGTCGCACAGATACGCAGTATTTT.